The clone carrying this TCR beta chain was seen many times. The antigen remains unidentified. TCRdb independently ran MiXCR on the 5' RACE reads; one entry per CDR3 protein. This table has 150,000 or so distinct CDR3 sequences, approximately 6.6% appearing once. This sample stems from a study of T cells after yellow fever vaccination. Overall study results and limits: Any FACS-sorted repertoire could hold abundant clonotypes that contaminate it from the bulk population.

This CDR3 is built from 16 residues. The J segment lost 5 bases and the V segment lost 3 bases, leaving 12 bases of the junction unmatched. Germline-derived CDR1 and CDR2 are SGHRS and YFSETQ. The receptor was derived from a man aged 25-45 years who received the YFV17D yellow fever vaccine. The sample here was CD4+ T cells sorted from PBMCs, taken 10 days after the yellow fever booster vaccination. This chain links TRBV5-1 with TRBJ1-1; TRBD1 matches 8 bases. CDR3 coding DNA: TGCGCCAGCAGCTCAACCTCAGACAGGGGTCGGACTGAAGCTTTCTTT. It specifies CASSSTSDRGRTEAFF.